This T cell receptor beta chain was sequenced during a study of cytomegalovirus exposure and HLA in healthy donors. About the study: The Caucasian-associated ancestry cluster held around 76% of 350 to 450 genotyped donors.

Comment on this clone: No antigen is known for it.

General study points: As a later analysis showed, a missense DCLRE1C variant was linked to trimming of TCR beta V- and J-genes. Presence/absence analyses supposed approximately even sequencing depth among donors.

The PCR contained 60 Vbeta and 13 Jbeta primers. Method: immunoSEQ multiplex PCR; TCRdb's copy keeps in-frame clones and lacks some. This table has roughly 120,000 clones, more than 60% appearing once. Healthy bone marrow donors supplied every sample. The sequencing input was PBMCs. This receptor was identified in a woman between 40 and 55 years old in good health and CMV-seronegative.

In nucleotides, the CDR3 is TGTGCCAGCAGCTTAATGACTAGGAACACCGGGGAGCTGTTTTTT. Translation gives CASSLMTRNTGELFF. The chain links TRBV7-3 to TRBJ2-2, with a weak D call TRBD2 (6 bases). This CDR3 is built from 15 residues. CDR1 and CDR2 (germline): SGHTA, FQGTGA. Trimming pared 1 base from V and 1 base from J, leaving 7 bases between.